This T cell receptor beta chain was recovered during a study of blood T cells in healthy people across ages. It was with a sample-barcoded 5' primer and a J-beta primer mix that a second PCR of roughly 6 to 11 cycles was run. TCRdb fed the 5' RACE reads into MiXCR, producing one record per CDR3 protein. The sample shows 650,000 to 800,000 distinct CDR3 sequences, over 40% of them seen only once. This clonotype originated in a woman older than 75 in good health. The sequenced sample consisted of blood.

The CDR3 region is CASSPTQGAGELFF. CDR3 nucleotides: TGTGCCAGCAGCCCAACCCAAGGGGCCGGGGAGCTGTTTTTT. The chain links TRBV7-3 to TRBJ2-2, with a tentative D call TRBD1 (5 bases). Trimming took off 5 bases at V and 6 bases at J, with 13 bases between the two ends. The CDR3 is made up of 14 amino acids. The germline gives CDR1 SGHTA, CDR2 FQGTGA.